The 27 T cell receptor beta chains below all came from one sample that was sequenced in a study of blood T cell repertoires in COVID-19. Method: immunoSEQ multiplex PCR; TCRdb's copy keeps in-frame clones and lacks some. The sample yields 15,000 to 20,000 clones, 78% seen once. The specimen was peripheral blood. The receptors were sampled from a man in his sixties with active or convalescent COVID-19.

The chain recombines TRBV5-1 with TRBJ2-1; weak D call: TRBD2 (5 bases). Germline V gene lookup returns CDR1 SGHRS and CDR2 YFSETQ. The CDR3 extends over 14 amino acids. V gave up 1 base and J gave up 0 bases, with 5 bases separating them. CDR3 in DNA: TGCGCCAGCAGCTTGCGGGGCTCCTACAATGAGCAGTTCTTC. Its protein is CASSLRGSYNEQFF.

The chain's CDR3 is CASRTSGSGTDTQYF. In DNA, the CDR3 is TGTGCCAGTAGGACGAGCGGGAGCGGCACAGATACGCAGTATTTT. The chain has TRBV19 and TRBJ2-3, with 8 bases fitting TRBD2. The length of the CDR3 is 15 residues. J gave up 1 base and V 6 bases, and 6 bases lay outside the gene matches. Looked up from germline, CDR1 is LNHDA and CDR2 is SQIVND (reference sequence).

This rearrangement joins TRBV5-1 to TRBJ2-2; 8 positions match TRBD2. Per the germline V gene, CDR1 is SGHRS and CDR2 is YFSETQ. J gave up 6 bases and V 4 bases, and 8 bases lay outside the gene matches. The CDR3 has 15 amino acids. This chain's CDR3 is CASSPLKRGSGELFF. In DNA, the CDR3 is TGCGCCAGCAGCCCTCTAAAGCGGGGGTCCGGGGAGCTGTTTTTT.

This clone is medium-sized. CDR3 sequence: CASSEKALGLAGIYEQYF. The CDR3 nucleotides read TGTGCCAGCAGTGAAAAGGCCCTCGGACTAGCGGGTATCTACGAGCAGTACTTC. This chain joins TRBV6-1 and TRBJ2-7; 11 positions match TRBD2. Looked up from germline, CDR1 is MNHNS and CDR2 is SASEGT. V was clipped by 2 bases and J by 3 bases; unmatched bases: 12. The CDR3 runs to 18 residues.

The chain employs TRBV19 and TRBJ1-2; no clear D gene. The CDR3 extends over 13 amino acids. V was clipped by 3 bases and J by 8 bases, with 13 bases between them. Germline assignment: CDR1 LNHDA and CDR2 SQIVND (reference sequence). The CDR3 DNA sequence: TGTGCCAGTAGTATGACCCCCCTAGAGGGCTACACCTTC. Its protein is CASSMTPLEGYTF.

As for this clone: Within the sample, other DNA sequences also encode this same CDR3. The genes are TRBV5-1 and TRBJ2-5, with TRBD1 matching 9 bases. The CDR3 is 14 residues long. Germline CDR1 and CDR2: SGHRS and YFSETQ. J gave up 5 bases and V 2 bases, and 4 bases lay outside the gene matches. The CDR3 bases are TGCGCCAGCAGCTTACGGACAGGGGAGGAGACCCAGTACTTC. This sequence encodes CASSLRTGEETQYF.

CDR3 region: CASSLGGGLNEQFF. DNA of the CDR3: TGTGCCAGCAGCTTGGGGGGAGGGCTCAATGAGCAGTTCTTC. This chain connects TRBV7-9 to TRBJ2-1, with 7 bases that match TRBD2. Germline trimming cut 3 bases from V and 6 bases from J; bases unmatched to any gene: 5. Germline V gene data show CDR1 as SEHNR and CDR2 as FQNEAQ (reference sequence). The CDR3 is 14 residues long.

This CDR3 reads CSASIDLIADGGYTF. In DNA form, the CDR3 reads TGCAGTGCTAGTATCGATTTAATCGCTGATGGCGGCTACACCTTC. The chain joins TRBV20-1 to TRBJ1-2; D is uncertain. The CDR3 runs to 15 residues. The V and J ends lost 3 bases and 8 bases respectively, with 22 bases between them. Germline lookup yields CDR1 DFQATT and CDR2 SNEGSKA (reference sequence).

In nucleotides, the CDR3 is TGTGCCAGCAGTTCCAGGGGATTGGGAGAGCAGTACTTC. Translation gives CASSSRGLGEQYF. This rearrangement joins TRBV6-5 to TRBJ2-7; a weak D match, TRBD1 (6 bases). The germline V gene has CDR1 MNHEY and CDR2 SVGAGI. The CDR3 sequence is 13 residues long. With 4 bases removed from V and 7 bases from J, the gap between germline ends came to 14 bases.

V usage is TRBV6-5 and J usage is TRBJ1-5; D not resolved. Per the germline V gene, CDR1 is MNHEY and CDR2 is SVGAGI. The CDR3 consists of 12 residues. Trimming pared 6 bases from V and 4 bases from J, leaving 7 bases between. CDR3 sequence (DNA): TGTGCCAGCAGCCCAACTAATCAGCCCCAGCATTTT. Translated, it gives CASSPTNQPQHF.

The rearrangement joins TRBV4-1 to TRBJ2-7, with D maybe TRBD2 (5 bases). Trimming left V 1 base short and J 2 bases short, with 9 bases between. Germline-derived CDR1 and CDR2 are MGHRA and YSYEKL. The CDR3 is 14 residues long. The CDR3 region is CASSQVTGTYEQYF. The CDR3 coding sequence is TGCGCCAGCAGCCAAGTCACCGGGACCTACGAGCAGTACTTC.

This clone is categorized as medium-sized. A junction boundary mismatches the germline segment, possibly from a read error. The CDR3 DNA reads TGTGCCAGCAGACCCCAGGGGGATAGCCATCAGCCCCAGCATTTT. It codes for CASRPQGDSHQPQHF. V usage is TRBV6-5 and J usage is TRBJ1-5; TRBD1 matches at 7 bases. This CDR3 contains 15 residues. Germline assignment: CDR1 MNHEY and CDR2 SVGAGI.

This clone turned up a few times. A junction end diverges from the germline sequence, so it may reflect a read error. This chain connects TRBV5-1 to TRBJ1-1; TRBD1 agrees at 11 bases. The length of the CDR3 is 17 residues. Germline V gene lookup returns CDR1 SGHRS and CDR2 YFSETQ. The CDR3 region has the DNA TGCGCCAGCAGATTGGACAGGGGGCGCAGTCGAAATACTGAAGCTTTCTTT. Residues: CASRLDRGRSRNTEAFF. Variable domain in full (rest from reference TRBV5-1 and TRBJ1-1): KAGVTQTPRYLIKTRGQQVTLSCSPISGHRSVSWYQQTPGQGLQFLFEYFSETQRNKGNFPGRFSGRQFSNSRSEMNVSTLELGDSALYLCASRLDRGRSRNTEAFFGQGTRLTVV.

The CDR3 DNA reads as TGTGCCAGCAGCTTCTGGACTCTTGGTGCCACAGATACGCAGTATTTT. Translation gives CASSFWTLGATDTQYF. The genes are TRBV3-1 (or the pseudogene TRBV3-2) and TRBJ2-3; weak D call: TRBD2 (5 bases). V dropped 5 bases and J dropped 2 bases, with 17 bases sitting between them. Germline assignment: CDR1 LGHDT and CDR2 YNNKEL (reference sequence). This CDR3 has 16 residues.

This chain uses TRBV6-1 with TRBJ2-1, with 9 positions matching TRBD2. Germline assignment: CDR1 MNHNS and CDR2 SASEGT. CDR3 length equals 17 residues. Trimming at V came to 3 bases and at J to 4 bases, leaving 10 bases not matched to a gene. DNA of the CDR3: TGTGCCAGCAGTGATAGTAGCGGGGGCTCGGCTTACAATGAGCAGTTCTTC. Translation gives CASSDSSGGSAYNEQFF.

The rearrangement uses TRBV30 and TRBJ2-7; D perhaps matches TRBD1 (6 bases). Germline V gene sequence: CDR1 GTSNPN, CDR2 SVGIG (reference sequence). CDR3 length: 14 amino acids. Trimming took 5 bases from V and 6 from J, leaving 20 bases between them. The CDR3 nucleotides read TGTGCCTGGGGAGGTAAGGGCACAGGGCGCGAGCAGTACTTC. It translates to CAWGGKGTGREQYF.

The chain employs TRBV18 and TRBJ1-1; the D is unclear. Germline V gene sequence: CDR1 KGHSH, CDR2 LQKENI. Trimming took off 3 bases at V and 4 bases at J, with 9 bases between the two ends. The length of the CDR3 is 13 residues. The CDR3 coding sequence is TGTGCCAGCTCACCGTCCGGGAGCACTGAAGCTTTCTTT. Translation: CASSPSGSTEAFF.

The table lists this clone with a few counts. The CDR3, as DNA: TGCGCCAGCAGCCTTACTCGGGGTTTCGGCGGCTACACCTTC. As protein: CASSLTRGFGGYTF. The chain recombines TRBV5-1 with TRBJ1-2; no firm D call. The germline CDR1 and CDR2 sequences are SGHRS and YFSETQ. CDR3 size: 14 residues. The germline V and J ends were trimmed by 4 bases and 8 bases, with 18 bases remaining between them.

This sequence joins TRBV19 and TRBJ1-1; tentatively, D is TRBD1 (5 bases). The ends were cut back, 9 bases at V and 5 bases at J, with 13 bases in the middle. The CDR3 extends over 12 amino acids. Germline lookup yields CDR1 LNHDA and CDR2 SQIVND (reference sequence). The CDR3 DNA is TGTGCCAGCATCCGACAGTTAACTGAAGCTTTCTTT. It specifies CASIRQLTEAFF. Supplemented by reference TRBV19 and TRBJ1-1, the full variable domain reads DGGITQSPKYLFRKEGQNVTLSCEQNLNHDAMYWYRQDPGQGLRLIYYSQIVNDFQKGDIAEGYSVSREKKESFPLTVTSAQKNPTAFYLCASIRQLTEAFFGQGTRLTVV.

This clone has a handful of counts. V usage is TRBV27 and J usage is TRBJ2-7; TRBD1 agrees at 7 bases. The CDR3 has 13 residues. Unmatched junction bases numbered 4, after V lost 6 bases and J lost 2 bases. Looked up from germline, CDR1 is MNHEY and CDR2 is SMNVEV (reference sequence). CDR3 residues: CASRSQGTYEQYF. The CDR3 coding sequence is TGTGCCAGCAGATCACAGGGGACCTACGAGCAGTACTTC.

The V gene is TRBV15, the J gene TRBJ1-1; a weak D match, TRBD1 (5 bases). This CDR3 is built from 14 residues. CDR1 is LNHNV and CDR2 is YYDKDF in the germline V gene (reference sequence). The V gene lost 5 bases and the J gene lost 0 bases, with 10 bases spanning the gap. The CDR3 region is CATSGLTVNTEAFF. The CDR3 DNA sequence: TGTGCCACCAGCGGCTTGACAGTGAACACTGAAGCTTTCTTT.

This clone was counted a few times. Distinct nucleotide sequences in the sample also encode this CDR3. The chain combines TRBV11-3 with TRBJ2-1; 8 positions match TRBD2. Germline trimming cut 1 base from V and 6 bases from J; bases unmatched to any gene: 8. CDR3 length equals 16 residues. The germline V gene encodes CDR1 SGHNT and CDR2 YENEEA. CDR3 sequence: CASSLGSSGSGNEQFF. The CDR3 coding sequence is TGTGCCAGCAGCTTAGGTTCCAGCGGGAGCGGCAATGAGCAGTTCTTC. Full variable domain (remainder filled in from reference TRBV11-3 and TRBJ2-1): EAGVVQSPRYKIIEKKQPVAFWCNPISGHNTLYWYLQNLGQGPELLIRYENEEAVDDSQLPKDRFSAERLKGVDSTLKIQPAELGDSAVYLCASSLGSSGSGNEQFFGPGTRLTVL.

J is TRBJ1-2 and V is TRBV9; 10 positions match TRBD1. Germline CDR1 is SGDLS and CDR2 is YYNGEE. V lost 0 bases and J lost 9; bases outside the gene matches: 20. This CDR3 contains 19 residues. CDR3 protein: CASSVATTGLDRGIDSYTF. CDR3 DNA sequence: TGTGCCAGCAGCGTAGCTACTACGGGACTGGACAGGGGGATAGATAGCTACACCTTC.

The genes are TRBV30 and TRBJ1-2; TRBD1 matches 9 bases. The length of the CDR3 is 14 residues. After removal of 3 bases from V and 8 bases from J, the junction contained 10 bases not matched to a gene. Germline CDR1 reads GTSNPN; CDR2 reads SVGIG (reference sequence). The CDR3 protein is CAWRLQGATAGYTF. CDR3 in DNA: TGTGCCTGGAGATTACAGGGGGCGACGGCCGGCTACACCTTC.

This clone turned up a few times. This rearrangement joins TRBV9 to TRBJ2-3; D is perhaps TRBD2 (5 bases). V lost 2 bases and J lost 2, with 9 bases in between. Germline CDR1 SGDLS, CDR2 YYNGEE. The CDR3 is made up of 14 amino acids. In nucleotides, the CDR3 is TGTGCCAGCAGCGTCGGACTCTCCACAGATACGCAGTATTTT. Translation gives CASSVGLSTDTQYF.

The chain carries TRBV12-3 or TRBV12-4 and TRBJ1-2; the match to TRBD1 covers 7 bases. CDR3 length: 12 amino acids. V dropped 6 bases and J dropped 8; count of bases not matched to a gene: 6. The CDR3 coding sequence is TGTGCCAGCAGGGGACAGCTTGGGGGCTACACCTTC. It specifies CASRGQLGGYTF.

V is TRBV6-1 and J is TRBJ2-2, with 7 positions matching TRBD1. Germline V gene sequence: CDR1 MNHNS, CDR2 SASEGT. The CDR3 consists of 16 residues. Trimming removed 3 bases from V and 4 bases from J; junction bases left unmatched: 8. The CDR3 DNA follows: TGTGCCAGCAGTGACCTACCAGGGGGTGTCACCGGGGAGCTGTTTTTT. Its translation is CASSDLPGGVTGELFF.